This paragraph reports one T cell receptor (beta chain). Its antigen remains unidentified. There are no base qualities to consult, and no much larger clone falls within one base. TRB repertoires were amplified using roughly 220-550 ng of genomic DNA isolated from blood. The source of the sample is a study of T and B cells in COVID-19 patients (dated by TCRdb to 2020 to 2021). Notes on the research overall: In this study, adaptive immunity was profiled in COVID-19 patients who either had active infection or had recovered, using TRB and IGH repertoire sequencing of peripheral blood. Because samples were available both during active disease and after recovery, a couple of patients were counted in both the recovered and the active cohorts. As many as 9 follow-up blood samples were taken per patient, and some of the samples covered different disease stages within the same individual. A recovered cohort included around 19 patients who provided roughly 20 samples, and most of these patients had mild to moderate COVID-19 treated on an outpatient basis. Median age was about 31 years in the recovered cohort versus under 70 years in the active-infection cohort. Over 8 million TCR sequences were analysed from a TCR and BCR sequence repository that comprised roughly 38 patients and approximately 67 time points. An age-matched reference group of some 42 healthy donors negative for COVID-19 antibodies was used as the comparison for repertoire analyses. Of the 20 to 25 patients in the active-infection cohort, eleven to twelve were critically ill and needed mechanical ventilation or ECMO. In the active-infection cohort, nine tenths of the roughly 20 patients had comorbidities linked to unfavorable COVID-19 outcome.

Sequencing instrument: Illumina MiSeq. Multiplex PCR with BIOMED2 TRB-A/B primer pools was used to amplify the TRB rearrangements. Two consecutive PCRs added Illumina-compatible adapters and 7-nucleotide sample barcodes to the amplicons. All library PCRs used Phusion HS II polymerase. The amplicons were purified from gel with the NucleoSpin Gel and PCR Clean-up kit, measured on Qubit, and then pooled at approximately 3.8 nM. Amplicon pool quality was checked on an Agilent 2100 Bioanalyzer before Illumina next-generation sequencing. In the source study's methods: Annotation of TRB rearrangements was done in MiXCR 3.0.8 with the default MiXCR reference library. Sequences with fewer than 2 reads and non-productive reads were filtered out, and every unique CDR3 nucleotide sequence was treated as a single clone. Clonality, diversity, richness and V-J gene usage were calculated in R 3.5.1. GLIPH2 was used to cluster TCRs based on CDR3 similarity, and OLGA was used to calculate the generation probabilities. Only GLIPH2 clusters with at least four unique TCR clonotypes present in at least three individuals were retained. TCRdb passed the public sequencing reads through fastp at Q25 and MiXCR, retaining productive beta sequences. Rows matching on CDR3 protein sequence are summarized as one entry with the most common DNA and genes. TCRdb assigned the V and J calls; the authors' analysis was not used. A total of about 11,000 distinct CDR3 sequences appear in this sample, over 25% of them only once. The ten largest clones represent around 15% of the sample.

There are 13 amino acids in the CDR3, from cysteine to phenylalanine inclusive. The CDR3 DNA has 39 bases and is translated from base 1. CDR1 and CDR2, looked up from the germline V gene, are SGHRS and YFSETQ. V loses 4 bases at its end and J loses 6 bases; junction bases beyond the gene matches: 6. Summary of the overall study and its limitations: Few blood samples were available from mildly ill patients while symptoms were present, and early samples from severe cases were likewise scarce. The cohort was judged too small for assessing how HLA contributes to COVID-19 susceptibility or severity. A total of over 2,000 TCR clusters were exclusive to the recovered cohort, and about 30 of those clusters were low-pGen clusters. The reported TCR clusters were said to need prospective validation before any clinical use. Specific T cell subsets (CD4+/Treg/CD8+) and sorted SARS-CoV-2-responsive or tetramer+ T cells had not yet been sequenced, and these experiments were ongoing. In active COVID-19, TRB repertoires were highly clonal, while at recovery, diversity and richness increased above the levels seen in healthy donors. Strongly skewed TRBV/TRBJ gene usage was reported in patients with COVID-19.

The receptor was derived from a human donor with active COVID-19. Recombination linked TRBV5-1 to TRBJ1-2, and 7 bases in between align with TRBD1. The sample taken for sequencing was blood. In nucleotide form, the sequence is TGCGCCAGCAGCGACCGACAGGGAGATGGCTACACCTTC. The translation is CASSDRQGDGYTF.